This passage covers 30 T cell receptor beta chains from one sample sequenced in a study of blood T cell repertoires in COVID-19. Some clones are missing from TCRdb's copy, which holds only in-frame ones; the method was immunoSEQ multiplex PCR. The sample yields roughly 230,000 clones, approximately 85% seen once. What was sequenced was peripheral blood. The receptors shown here come from a man aged 45 to 65 with COVID-19, enrolled during active disease.

The chain recombines TRBV15 with TRBJ1-2; D is uncertain. CDR3 length: 12 residues. Germline CDR1 is LNHNV and CDR2 is YYDKDF (reference sequence). The V and J ends lost 0 bases and 8 bases respectively, with 7 bases between them. CDR3 loop: CATSRDQFGYTF. The CDR3 coding sequence is TGTGCCACCAGCAGAGATCAATTCGGCTACACCTTC.

This clone was picked up a small number of times. The chain employs TRBV3-1 (or the pseudogene TRBV3-2) and TRBJ2-5; D is unclear. CDR3 length: 13 amino acids. Germline V CDR1 and CDR2: LGHDT, YNNKEL (reference sequence). V lost 10 bases, J lost 2 bases, and 14 bases lay in between. As DNA, the CDR3 is TGTGCCACCAATCCAAACGGTCAAGAGACCCAGTACTTC. As protein: CATNPNGQETQYF.

J is TRBJ2-5 and V is TRBV5-1; D perhaps matches TRBD1 (5 bases). Germline values: CDR1 SGHRS, CDR2 YFSETQ. There are 14 residues in the CDR3. The V end was cut by 5 bases, the J end by 2 bases, with 13 bases between. The CDR3 is CASRRDSIQETQYF. The CDR3 region has the DNA TGCGCCAGCAGAAGAGACAGCATTCAAGAGACCCAGTACTTC.

The chain has TRBV5-1 and TRBJ1-2, with D possibly TRBD1 on 6 matching bases. V lost 2 bases to trimming and J lost 5 bases, with 13 bases between them. Germline V gene lookup returns CDR1 SGHRS and CDR2 YFSETQ. The CDR3 has 14 residues. The DNA of the CDR3 is TGCGCCAGCAGCTTAGGGGGGGTTGATTATGGCTACACCTTC. Amino acid sequence: CASSLGGVDYGYTF.

This chain connects TRBV29-1 to TRBJ1-2; tentative D call: TRBD1 (6 bases). The germline V gene encodes CDR1 SQVTM and CDR2 ANQGSEA. The CDR3 covers 12 residues. Between the trimmed V and J ends, which lost 6 bases and 3 bases, there was a span of 11 bases. CDR3 in DNA: TGCAGCGTGGACGACAGGCACTATGGCTACACCTTC. Translating it yields CSVDDRHYGYTF.

V gene TRBV6-1 combines with J gene TRBJ1-2; 8 bases agree with TRBD1. The CDR3 totals 16 residues. V dropped 4 bases and J dropped 0; count of bases not matched to a gene: 7. Germline V gene sequence: CDR1 MNHNS, CDR2 SASEGT. CDR3 nucleotide sequence: TGTGCCAGCAGTGTAATGGGACAGGAAGCTAACTATGGCTACACCTTC. Translated, it gives CASSVMGQEANYGYTF.

This clone was observed once. For the CDR3, the DNA is TGTGCCAGCAGCTTAGAGCGGGCCTACGAGCAGTACTTC. Residues: CASSLERAYEQYF. The rearrangement uses TRBV7-2 and TRBJ2-7, with D possibly being TRBD2 (6 bases). The germline gives CDR1 SGHTA, CDR2 FQGNSA. V lost 1 base and J lost 2, with 6 bases in between. The CDR3 has 13 residues.

In its sample, this clone was seen once. The rearrangement uses TRBV6-5 and TRBJ1-5, with a possible D match to TRBD1 (5 bases). Germline V CDR1 and CDR2: MNHEY, SVGAGI. The V end was cut by 10 bases, the J end by 4 bases, with 14 bases between. This CDR3 comprises 13 residues. DNA for the CDR3: TGTGCCACCGGCTCTCAGGGAAATCAGCCCCAGCATTTT. Protein product: CATGSQGNQPQHF.

The chain has TRBV28 and TRBJ1-2; 8 bases align to TRBD1. Germline loops: CDR1 MDHEN, CDR2 SYDVKM. V dropped 6 bases and J dropped 6; count of bases not matched to a gene: 6. The CDR3 is made up of 13 amino acids. The CDR3 spells CASRGDRSHGYTF. As DNA, the CDR3 is TGTGCCAGCAGGGGGGACAGGTCTCATGGCTACACCTTC.

The chain is built from TRBV7-9 and TRBJ2-7; D unresolved. The CDR3 consists of 13 residues. V lost 8 bases, J lost 0 bases, and 11 bases lay in between. Germline-derived CDR1 and CDR2 are SEHNR and FQNEAQ (reference sequence). CDR3 DNA sequence: TGTGCCAGCGGGCCGGCAGTCTCCTACGAGCAGTACTTC. Protein product: CASGPAVSYEQYF.

This clone was observed a single time. The chain recombines TRBV11-2 with TRBJ2-7, with TRBD2 matching over 12 bases. The CDR3 loop spans 14 amino acids. The V gene end was trimmed by 4 bases and the J gene end by 2 bases; junction bases not matched to a gene: 0. Looked up from germline, CDR1 is SGHAT and CDR2 is FQNNGV. The CDR3 nucleotides read TGTGCCAGCAGCTCTAGCGGGGGGGCCTACGAGCAGTACTTC. This sequence encodes CASSSSGGAYEQYF.

The chain links TRBV6-2 or TRBV6-3 to TRBJ1-2; 12 nucleotides match TRBD1. Trimming at V came to 2 bases and at J to 11 bases, leaving 12 bases not matched to a gene. This CDR3 is 16 amino acids long. CDR1 and CDR2 (germline): MNHEY, SVGEGT. In DNA, the CDR3 is TGTGCCAGCAGTTACACCCCGGACGGGACAGGGGGCCTATACACCTTC. It encodes CASSYTPDGTGGLYTF.

The chain combines TRBV24-1 with TRBJ2-3; D is undetermined. CDR3 length: 13 amino acids. Trimming stripped 6 bases from V and 10 bases from J, with 16 bases between. Germline assignment: CDR1 KGHDR and CDR2 SFDVKD. The CDR3: CATSSITIGSQYF. The CDR3 DNA is TGTGCCACCAGTAGTATAACTATCGGATCGCAGTATTTT.

The CDR3 DNA sequence: TGTGCCAGCCGCCCGGACAGGGCCTATGGCTACACCTTC. This translates into CASRPDRAYGYTF. J is TRBJ1-2 and V is TRBV12-3 or TRBV12-4, with 8 nucleotides matching TRBD1. This CDR3 has 13 residues. J gave up 4 bases and V 8 bases, and 6 bases lay outside the gene matches.

J is TRBJ2-1 and V is TRBV4-2, with a tentative D call TRBD2 (7 bases). The germline CDR1 and CDR2 sequences are LGHNA and YNFKEQ. The length of the CDR3 is 18 residues. The ends were cut back, 2 bases at V and 0 bases at J, with 17 bases in the middle. CDR3 residues: CASSQRGGGPLSYNEQFF. The CDR3 DNA follows: TGTGCCAGCAGCCAACGCGGCGGGGGCCCCCTCTCCTACAATGAGCAGTTCTTC.

The J gene is TRBJ2-5, the V gene TRBV14; D is undetermined. The ends were cut back, 1 base at V and 1 base at J, with 10 bases in the middle. Germline values: CDR1 SGHDN, CDR2 FVKESK. The CDR3 consists of 15 residues. The CDR3 loop reads CASSQGFGGQETQYF. CDR3 DNA sequence: TGTGCCAGCAGCCAAGGGTTCGGCGGCCAAGAGACCCAGTACTTC.

J is TRBJ2-2 and V is TRBV24-1; weak D call: TRBD2 (6 bases). CDR3 length equals 13 residues. Deletions cut 7 bases from V and 5 bases from J, with 10 bases between. CDR1 and CDR2 from the germline V gene are KGHDR and SFDVKD. CDR3 region: CATRGGRTGELFF. CDR3 coding DNA: TGTGCCACCAGAGGAGGGAGGACCGGGGAGCTGTTTTTT.

J is TRBJ1-1 and V is TRBV21-1. TRBV21-1 is a known pseudogene. The CDR3 is made up of 17 amino acids. CDR3 coding DNA: TGTGCCAGCAGCAAGGGACCCCGGTGGGAGGGGTACACTGAAGCTTTCTTT. Protein product: CASSKGPRWEGYTEAFF.

The chain joins TRBV6-5 to TRBJ1-2; 12 bases align to TRBD1. V lost 6 bases to trimming and J lost 8 bases; unmatched junction nucleotides: 4. CDR3 length equals 13 residues. Germline CDR1 reads MNHEY; CDR2 reads SVGAGI. The CDR3 DNA sequence: TGTGCCAGCAGCCTGGGACAGGGGGCGGGCTACACCTTC. It codes for CASSLGQGAGYTF.

V usage is TRBV10-1 and J usage is TRBJ1-2; 7 bases line up with TRBD1. Germline assignment: CDR1 WNHNN and CDR2 SYGVQD (reference sequence). This CDR3 contains 17 residues. With 0 bases clipped from V and 3 bases from J, the junction kept 10 bases outside the gene matches. CDR3 sequence reads: CASSESNTTGPYYGYTF. Here the CDR3 DNA reads TGCGCCAGCAGTGAGTCGAATACGACAGGGCCGTACTATGGCTACACCTTC.

As regards this clone: In the same sample, other DNA sequences code for this CDR3. The CDR3 DNA follows: TGTGCCACCAGCAGGGACAGGGTTAATGAAAAACTGTTTTTT. It translates to CATSRDRVNEKLFF. The chain employs TRBV15 and TRBJ1-4, with 8 bases matching TRBD1. V was pared by 3 bases and J by 4 bases, with 1 base of the junction left unmatched. CDR3 length equals 14 residues. Germline lookup yields CDR1 LNHNV and CDR2 YYDKDF (reference sequence).

The CDR3 here is CATSDGPEAFF. The CDR3 DNA reads as TGTGCCACCAGTGATGGCCCTGAAGCTTTCTTT. This sequence joins TRBV24-1 and TRBJ1-1; D gene uncertain. CDR1 KGHDR and CDR2 SFDVKD come from the germline V gene. V was trimmed by 3 bases and J by 6 bases, leaving 4 bases between them. The CDR3 loop spans 11 amino acids.

The CDR3 sequence is CASSSQYTGELFF. CDR3 sequence (DNA): TGTGCCAGCAGCTCCCAGTACACCGGGGAGCTGTTTTTT. The chain is built from TRBV7-3 and TRBJ2-2; D gene ambiguous. Germline V CDR1 and CDR2: SGHTA, FQGTGA. Trimming took off 4 bases at V and 3 bases at J, with 6 bases between the two ends. The CDR3 loop spans 13 amino acids.

This clone has only a few counts. The chain carries TRBV6-2 or TRBV6-3 and TRBJ1-5; TRBD1 agrees at 7 bases. The length of the CDR3 is 16 residues. Looked up from germline, CDR1 is MNHEY and CDR2 is SVGEGT. J was trimmed by 2 bases and V by 5 bases; bases with no gene match: 9. DNA of the CDR3: TGTGCCAGCAGTCTGACTAGGGGGCGGGGCAATCAGCCCCAGCATTTT. It codes for CASSLTRGRGNQPQHF.

The genes are TRBV6-5 and TRBJ1-6; 7 bases are shared with TRBD1. CDR3 size: 14 residues. Germline values: CDR1 MNHEY, CDR2 SVGAGI. Trimming cost V 9 bases and J 6 bases; bases outside gene matches: 8. CDR3 region: CASTPTGSNSPLHF. CDR3 bases: TGTGCCAGTACACCGACAGGGAGTAATTCACCCCTCCACTTT.

This clone is a singleton in its sample. V gene TRBV30 combines with J gene TRBJ2-7; 7 bases agree with TRBD1. J gave up 2 bases and V 4 bases, and 11 bases lay outside the gene matches. The V gene's germline CDR1 is GTSNPN and CDR2 SVGIG (reference sequence). CDR3 length: 15 residues. The CDR3 loop reads CAWNGQAWAAYEQYF. The CDR3 DNA reads TGTGCCTGGAATGGACAGGCCTGGGCCGCCTACGAGCAGTACTTC.

The rearrangement links TRBV7-2 to TRBJ1-2, with TRBD1 matching over 8 bases. V lost 5 bases and J lost 0; bases outside the gene matches: 11. Germline assignment: CDR1 SGHTA and CDR2 FQGNSA. The CDR3 has 17 amino acids. CDR3 coding DNA: TGTGCCAGCAGCCCTCGGACAGGGTCGGAGGCTAACTATGGCTACACCTTC. It is translated as CASSPRTGSEANYGYTF.

The chain links TRBV10-3 to TRBJ2-7, with TRBD1 matching over 7 bases. The CDR3 is made up of 14 amino acids. Germline assignment: CDR1 ENHRY and CDR2 SYGVKD. The V and J ends lost 6 bases and 5 bases, in that order; junction bases with no gene match: 10. The CDR3 here is CAISFDRAPNEQYF. The CDR3 nucleotides read TGTGCCATCAGCTTCGACAGGGCCCCTAACGAGCAGTACTTC.

CDR3 coding DNA: TGTGCCAGCTCCCCCGGGACAGGGGGCTATAATGAGCAGTTCTTC. Translated, it gives CASSPGTGGYNEQFF. V gene TRBV18 combines with J gene TRBJ2-1, with 12 bases fitting TRBD1. Looked up from germline, CDR1 is KGHSH and CDR2 is LQKENI. The CDR3 length is 15 residues. The ends lost 6 bases at V and 7 bases at J; junction bases unmatched: 7.

The chain recombines TRBV3-1 (or the pseudogene TRBV3-2) with TRBJ2-6, with unresolved D. Trimming removed 6 bases from V and 0 bases from J, with 6 bases in between. Germline V CDR1 and CDR2: LGHDT, YNNKEL (reference sequence). The CDR3 sequence is 14 residues long. CDR3: CASSPNSGANVLTF. CDR3 nucleotide sequence: TGTGCCAGCAGTCCCAACTCTGGGGCCAACGTCCTGACTTTC.